This passage covers 20 T cell receptor beta chains from one sample sequenced in a study of blood T cell repertoires in COVID-19. Sequenced by immunoSEQ multiplex PCR; TCRdb stores in-frame clones only, minus some. The data show fewer than 65,000 clones, with 80% to 90% seen just once and more than 15% held by the top ten. The sequenced sample was peripheral blood. The receptors were sampled from a woman aged 60-75 years with COVID-19, enrolled during active disease.

The chain employs TRBV6-5 and TRBJ1-3; no firm D call. The CDR3 is 14 residues long. Trimming stripped 4 bases from V and 3 bases from J, with 10 bases between. Germline V gene data show CDR1 as MNHEY and CDR2 as SVGAGI. The CDR3 DNA sequence: TGTGCCAGCAGTTTGCGGGGTATTGGAAACACCATATATTTT. Amino acids: CASSLRGIGNTIYF.

The J gene is TRBJ2-1, the V gene TRBV7-8; 7 nucleotides agree with TRBD2. The CDR3 spans 16 residues. V shed 5 bases, J shed 8 bases, and the junction held 15 bases outside the gene matches. Per the germline V gene, CDR1 is SGHVS and CDR2 is FQNEAQ. CDR3 DNA: TGTGCCAGCAGCGCAGGACTAGGGCGGGAGTTCGATGAGCAGTTCTTC. As protein: CASSAGLGREFDEQFF.

V gene TRBV12-3 or TRBV12-4 combines with J gene TRBJ1-5; D gene unclear. The V end lost 3 bases, the J end lost 5 bases, and 5 bases lay between the germline ends. This CDR3 spans 12 amino acids. The CDR3: CASSFGHQPQHF. The CDR3 region has the DNA TGTGCCAGCAGTTTTGGGCATCAGCCCCAGCATTTT.

The V and J genes are TRBV19 and TRBJ2-7; perhaps TRBD1 as D (6 bases). V lost 3 bases and J 4 bases, leaving 19 bases between the germline ends. Germline V gives CDR1 LNHDA, CDR2 SQIVND (reference sequence). This CDR3 spans 16 amino acids. The CDR3: CASSIIHGRGSYEQYF. CDR3 nucleotide sequence: TGTGCCAGTAGTATTATACATGGCAGGGGTTCTTACGAGCAGTACTTC.

The chain carries TRBV14 and TRBJ2-7; D gene unclear. Trimming removed 0 bases from V and 2 bases from J, with 5 bases in between. Germline V gene data show CDR1 as SGHDN and CDR2 as FVKESK. The CDR3 runs to 13 residues. The CDR3 spells CASSQDLPYEQYF. DNA of the CDR3: TGTGCCAGCAGCCAAGATCTTCCCTACGAGCAGTACTTC.

J is TRBJ2-1 and V is TRBV4-3; 12 bases are shared with TRBD2. Germline CDR1 is LGHNA and CDR2 is YSLEER. With 8 bases clipped from V and 3 bases from J, the junction kept 11 bases outside the gene matches. The CDR3 length is 17 residues. DNA for the CDR3: TGCGCCAGCGGCCCCTTGACTAGCGGGAGCCTCTACAATGAGCAGTTCTTC. Protein sequence: CASGPLTSGSLYNEQFF.

This chain's CDR3 is CASSFTGNSNQPQHF. DNA for the CDR3: TGTGCCAGCAGCTTTACCGGTAATAGCAATCAGCCCCAGCATTTT. The rearrangement uses TRBV5-5 and TRBJ1-5, with unresolved D. V shed 2 bases and J shed 0 bases, with 9 bases lying between them. This CDR3 has 15 amino acids. CDR1 is SGHKS, CDR2 YYEKEE, per germline (reference sequence).

The rearrangement links TRBV9 to TRBJ1-2; D perhaps matches TRBD1 (6 bases). There are 16 residues in the CDR3. V lost 2 bases, J lost 0 bases, and 14 bases lay in between. Germline V gives CDR1 SGDLS, CDR2 YYNGEE. The CDR3 reads CASSVSGGSTNYGYTF. The CDR3 bases are TGTGCCAGCAGCGTGAGCGGGGGCAGCACTAACTATGGCTACACCTTC.

In nucleotides, the CDR3 is TGTGCCAGCAGCCTCGGAGGGGGCGCAAGTAACATTCAGTACTTC. Translated, it gives CASSLGGGASNIQYF. The chain couples TRBV7-3 to TRBJ2-4, with D possibly matching TRBD1 (7 bases). Germline-derived CDR1 and CDR2 are SGHTA and FQGTGA. V was clipped by 5 bases and J by 7 bases, with 18 bases between them. CDR3 length: 15 amino acids.

This rearrangement joins TRBV11-3 to TRBJ2-2; 11 bases map to TRBD2. The CDR3 has 14 residues. Germline values: CDR1 SGHNT, CDR2 YENEEA. The V segment lost 3 bases and the J segment 6 bases; nucleotides outside the gene matches: 0. The CDR3 DNA reads TGTGCCAGCAGCTTGGGACTAGCGGCCGGGGAGCTGTTTTTT. This gives the protein CASSLGLAAGELFF.

V usage is TRBV6-5 and J usage is TRBJ1-5, with no clear D. Germline-derived CDR1 and CDR2 are MNHEY and SVGAGI. The V and J ends lost 3 bases and 5 bases respectively, with 11 bases between them. The CDR3 is 14 amino acids. CDR3 region: CASSYYSSDQPQHF. The CDR3, as DNA: TGTGCCAGCAGTTATTACAGTTCGGATCAGCCCCAGCATTTT.

CDR3 protein: CATRGSGANVLTF. Here the CDR3 DNA reads TGTGCCACCCGAGGGTCTGGGGCCAACGTCCTGACTTTC. The V gene is TRBV24-1, the J gene TRBJ2-6, with D perhaps TRBD2 (5 bases). CDR1 and CDR2 from the germline V gene are KGHDR and SFDVKD. The CDR3 extends over 13 amino acids. Deletions cut 9 bases from V and 1 base from J, with 6 bases between.

This chain uses TRBV6-1 with TRBJ2-5; 9 bases agree with TRBD1. V was clipped by 1 base and J by 3 bases; unmatched bases: 9. The CDR3 extends over 17 amino acids. Germline V gives CDR1 MNHNS, CDR2 SASEGT. The CDR3 is CASSEDGGTGRKETQYF. DNA for the CDR3: TGTGCCAGCAGTGAAGATGGTGGGACAGGGAGAAAAGAGACCCAGTACTTC.

This sequence joins TRBV28 and TRBJ1-4, with D tentatively TRBD1 (6 bases). Germline CDR1 is MDHEN and CDR2 is SYDVKM. The V and J ends lost 5 bases and 9 bases respectively, with 19 bases between them. The CDR3 has 15 amino acids. The CDR3 here is CASSILQGDLQKLFF. Here the CDR3 DNA reads TGTGCCAGCAGTATCCTACAGGGAGATCTCCAAAAACTGTTTTTT.

The V and J genes are TRBV7-2 and TRBJ1-5, with 12 bases matching TRBD1. After removal of 4 bases from V and 6 bases from J, the junction contained 7 bases not matched to a gene. Germline V gives CDR1 SGHTA, CDR2 FQGNSA. CDR3 length equals 16 residues. The CDR3 nucleotides are TGTGCCAGCAGCTCAACCGGGACAGGGGGCCGTCAGCCCCAGCATTTT. Translation: CASSSTGTGGRQPQHF.

This clone occurred once. The chain combines TRBV7-9 with TRBJ1-6; 8 bases are shared with TRBD1. This CDR3 spans 14 amino acids. The germline CDR1 and CDR2 sequences are SEHNR and FQNEAQ (reference sequence). Trimming cost V 5 bases and J 10 bases; bases outside gene matches: 7. This CDR3 is CASSPTGVGSPLHF. The DNA of the CDR3 is TGTGCCAGCAGCCCGACAGGGGTAGGGTCACCCCTCCACTTT. The variable domain in full, completed from reference TRBV7-9 and TRBJ1-6, reads DTGVSQNPRHKITKRGQNVTFRCDPISEHNRLYWYRQTLGQGPEFLTYFQNEAQLEKSRLLSDRFSAERPKGSFSTLEIQRTEQGDSAMYLCASSPTGVGSPLHFGNGTRLTVT.

The gene calls are TRBV6-1 and TRBJ1-1, with unresolved D. The CDR3 has 13 residues. Looked up from germline, CDR1 is MNHNS and CDR2 is SASEGT. The ends were cut back, 3 bases at V and 8 bases at J, with 13 bases in the middle. The CDR3 DNA reads TGTGCCAGCAGTGATGAGGCCGCGGGGGAAGCTTTCTTT. It yields the protein CASSDEAAGEAFF.

The chain links TRBV10-3 to TRBJ2-7, with a weak D call TRBD1 (6 bases). V was shortened by 3 bases and J by 5 bases, with 23 bases between the two germline ends. The germline gives CDR1 ENHRY, CDR2 SYGVKD. This CDR3 has 17 amino acids. CDR3 residues: CAISDSHPNRAVDEQYF. CDR3 nucleotide sequence: TGTGCCATCAGTGACTCACACCCGAACAGGGCTGTCGACGAGCAGTACTTC.

CDR3 loop: CASSELVGVSTDTQYF. The CDR3 region has the DNA TGTGCCAGCAGCGAGCTTGTCGGGGTGAGCACAGATACGCAGTATTTT. The chain joins TRBV9 to TRBJ2-3, with D possibly being TRBD2 (5 bases). CDR1 is SGDLS, CDR2 YYNGEE, per germline. This CDR3 region has 16 residues. Trimming removed 3 bases from V and 0 bases from J, with 14 bases in between. The whole variable domain, filled in from reference TRBV9 and TRBJ2-3, reads DSGVTQTPKHLITATGQRVTLRCSPRSGDLSVYWYQQSLDQGLQFLIQYYNGEERAKGNILERFSAQQFPDLHSELNLSSLELGDSALYFCASSELVGVSTDTQYFGPGTRLTVL.

The chain has TRBV7-8 and TRBJ2-7, with 10 positions matching TRBD2. CDR3 length: 16 residues. Trimming at V came to 2 bases and at J to 0 bases, leaving 4 bases not matched to a gene. Germline V gene sequence: CDR1 SGHVS, CDR2 FQNEAQ. CDR3 DNA sequence: TGTGCCAGCAGCTTAATACTAGCGGGATCCTCCTACGAGCAGTACTTC. Its translation is CASSLILAGSSYEQYF.